This T cell receptor (beta chain) stems from a study of T cells in Graves' hyperthyroidism and ophthalmopathy. Study-level information: Peripheral blood was collected at initial diagnosis, before any treatment. General study points: The model foresaw ophthalmopathy a median roughly 6.3 months prior to onset.

There were TCR beta CDR3 regions amplified from RNA transcripts. HTBI primers were employed in a first-round RT-PCR of the TCR CDR3. TCRdb recomputed calls from the multiplex PCR reads with MiXCR, one row per CDR3 protein. The table records roughly 840,000 distinct CDR3 sequences, 35% to 40% of them present only once. This clonotype has just a few counts. Its matching antigen is unknown. The J segment lost 4 bases and the V segment lost 5 bases, leaving 16 bases of the junction unmatched. The germline CDR1 and CDR2 sequences are LNHDA and SQIVND (reference sequence). This CDR3 has 20 residues. The chain joins TRBV19 to TRBJ2-2; TRBD2 aligns across 13 bases. Sequencing used blood. This TCR was sampled from a man aged 18 to 30 with Graves' hyperthyroidism. CDR3 DNA sequence: TGTGCCAGTAGTTGGGGAGGACTAGCGGGGGCCCTAAGAGGCACCGGGGAGCTGTTTTTT. Translation gives CASSWGGLAGALRGTGELFF.